The sequence of this T cell receptor beta chain was determined in a study of T cell changes during pregnancy in multiple sclerosis. The data were produced by immunoSEQ multiplex PCR, yet TCRdb's version contains in-frame clones alone and is incomplete. The table lists fewer than 65,000 clones, approximately 90% of them singletons. This receptor was obtained from a female donor with multiple sclerosis, enrolled in a pregnancy study. This sample comprised CD4+ T cells from peripheral blood mononuclear cells, obtained in the first trimester of pregnancy.

The CDR3 DNA reads TGTGCCAGCAGTCAGGACTATGGCTACACCTTC. Its protein product is CASSQDYGYTF. The V gene is TRBV6-1, the J gene TRBJ1-2; D is undetermined. This CDR3 is 11 amino acids long. V was cut by 5 bases and J by 3 bases, with 4 bases left in between. CDR1 and CDR2 from the germline V gene are MNHNS and SASEGT.